The 20 T cell receptor beta chains given below trace back to one sample, sequenced in a study of post-analysis software for immune sequencing data. Study-level findings and limits: A handful of TRBV segments, including TRBV5-6, TRBV5-1 and TRBV20-1, were more frequent in patients than controls.

These receptors have no known antigen. Unique molecular identifiers featured in each of the TCR beta cDNA libraries. A single record per CDR3 protein comes from TCRdb applying MiXCR to the PCR reads. The profile shows roughly 400,000 distinct CDR3 sequences, approximately 39% of them singletons. Material for sequencing was blood. These receptors all come from a girl aged 2-10 years with multiple sclerosis.

This rearrangement joins TRBV5-1 to TRBJ1-1; 10 positions match TRBD1. V was clipped by 3 bases and J by 5 bases; unmatched bases: 4. The CDR3 sequence is 14 residues long. Germline CDR1 reads SGHRS; CDR2 reads YFSETQ. The CDR3 nucleotides read TGCGCCAGCAGCTCCCGGGACAGGGGAACTGAAGCTTTCTTT. Translating it yields CASSSRDRGTEAFF. The full variable domain, completed using reference TRBV5-1 and TRBJ1-1, is KAGVTQTPRYLIKTRGQQVTLSCSPISGHRSVSWYQQTPGQGLQFLFEYFSETQRNKGNFPGRFSGRQFSNSRSEMNVSTLELGDSALYLCASSSRDRGTEAFFGQGTRLTVV.

This sequence joins TRBV5-1 and TRBJ1-4, with D unclear. Germline V gene data show CDR1 as SGHRS and CDR2 as YFSETQ. V was trimmed by 0 bases and J by 8 bases, leaving 11 bases between them. The CDR3 has 14 residues. Here the CDR3 reads CASSLGHGWEKLFF. The CDR3 region has the DNA TGCGCCAGCAGCTTGGGGCACGGTTGGGAAAAACTGTTTTTT.

The rearrangement joins TRBV24-1 to TRBJ2-3; TRBD1 aligns across 7 bases. Germline assignment: CDR1 KGHDR and CDR2 SFDVKD. J was trimmed by 1 base and V by 3 bases; bases with no gene match: 12. The CDR3 is 18 residues long. The CDR3 spells CATSDPADTGAGTDTQYF. The CDR3 nucleotides read TGTGCCACCAGTGATCCGGCCGATACAGGGGCCGGCACAGATACGCAGTATTTT.

A few counts support this clonotype. The chain combines TRBV2 with TRBJ2-7, with 14 bases that match TRBD2. The J call could be wrong; TRBJ2-5 is a better fit for the DNA end. The CDR3 loop spans 15 amino acids. Germline values: CDR1 SNHLY, CDR2 FYNNEI. DNA of the CDR3: TGTGCCAGCAGTGGGACTAGCGGGGGGTCGGGGACCCAGTACTTC. Amino acids: CASSGTSGGSGTQYF.

This clonotype was observed a handful of times. The chain joins TRBV28 to TRBJ2-7, with 9 bases aligning to TRBD1. J lost 5 bases, V lost 4 bases, and 12 bases had no gene match. Germline values: CDR1 MDHEN, CDR2 SYDVKM. The CDR3 is 16 residues long. CDR3 sequence (DNA): TGTGCCAGCAGTTCCCCAACCATACAGGGGGCGGACGAGCAGTACTTC. Translating gives CASSSPTIQGADEQYF.

V is TRBV20-1 and J is TRBJ2-4, with a weak D call TRBD1 (8 bases). This CDR3 is 15 amino acids long. V lost 6 bases and J 4 bases, leaving 19 bases between the germline ends. CDR1 DFQATT and CDR2 SNEGSKA come from the germline V gene (reference sequence). In nucleotides, the CDR3 is TGCAGTGCCGACGGACAGGGAGGGGGAAAAAACATTCAGTACTTC. Amino acid sequence: CSADGQGGGKNIQYF.

The sample holds a few counts of this clonotype. The chain combines TRBV28 with TRBJ1-2; possible D gene TRBD1, 5 bases. Germline V gene lookup returns CDR1 MDHEN and CDR2 SYDVKM. V lost 2 bases and J 4 bases, leaving 11 bases between the germline ends. This CDR3 is built from 14 residues. The chain's CDR3 is CASSLDGGPYGYTF. The DNA of the CDR3 is TGTGCCAGCAGTTTAGACGGGGGTCCCTATGGCTACACCTTC.

The chain links TRBV7-2 to TRBJ2-7, with D possibly TRBD1 on 5 matching bases. This CDR3 comprises 14 residues. Trimming pared 1 base from V and 3 bases from J, leaving 10 bases between. CDR1 is SGHTA, CDR2 FQGNSA, per germline. The CDR3 nucleotides are TGTGCCAGCAGCTTAGGTCCGGACAACTACGAGCAGTACTTC. This sequence encodes CASSLGPDNYEQYF.

The chain recombines TRBV7-2 with TRBJ2-7, with no clear D. Germline CDR1 and CDR2: SGHTA and FQGNSA. V lost 4 bases, J lost 3 bases, and 16 bases lay in between. The CDR3 is made up of 15 amino acids. The CDR3 bases are TGTGCCAGCAGCTACCCCGGCGAATTGGGCTACGAGCAGTACTTC. It codes for CASSYPGELGYEQYF. Based on the CDR3 plus reference TRBV7-2 and TRBJ2-7, the full variable domain is GAGVSQSPSNKVTEKGKDVELRCDPISGHTALYWYRQSLGQGLEFLIYFQGNSAPDKSGLPSDRFSAERTGGSVSTLTIQRTQQEDSAVYLCASSYPGELGYEQYFGPGTRLTVT.

This sequence joins TRBV6-2 or TRBV6-3 and TRBJ1-5, with D tentatively TRBD1 (5 bases). Germline CDR1 MNHEY, CDR2 SVGEGT. Trimming stripped 0 bases from V and 2 bases from J, with 14 bases between. The CDR3 is 17 amino acids. CDR3 amino acids: CASSYSRQGIGNQPQHF. The DNA for the CDR3 is TGTGCCAGCAGTTACTCCAGGCAGGGTATAGGCAATCAGCCCCAGCATTTT.

Comments on this clonotype: One junction end disagrees with the germline gene, perhaps due to a read error. J is TRBJ2-7 and V is TRBV7-2, with 9 bases fitting TRBD2. The CDR3 totals 14 residues. Germline CDR1 and CDR2: SGHTA and FQGNSA. In nucleotides, the CDR3 is TGTGTCAGCAGCGATAGCGGGAGCACCTACGAGCAGTACTTC. The encoded protein is CVSSDSGSTYEQYF.

This chain uses TRBV6-5 with TRBJ2-7, with 14 bases aligning to TRBD2. Germline V gene sequence: CDR1 MNHEY, CDR2 SVGAGI. The CDR3 spans 16 residues. Trimming at V came to 2 bases and at J to 3 bases, leaving 3 bases not matched to a gene. CDR3 loop: CASSYAGLAGGYEQYF. CDR3 coding DNA: TGTGCCAGCAGTTACGCAGGACTAGCGGGAGGCTACGAGCAGTACTTC.

This chain connects TRBV5-1 to TRBJ2-1; TRBD2 matches 8 bases. V was clipped by 0 bases and J by 4 bases; unmatched bases: 9. This CDR3 is 17 amino acids long. The V gene's germline CDR1 is SGHRS and CDR2 YFSETQ. CDR3 nucleotides: TGCGCCAGCAGCTTGGCCTCGTTCGGGGGGGGATACAATGAGCAGTTCTTC. This encodes CASSLASFGGGYNEQFF.

The rearrangement links TRBV7-9 to TRBJ2-4; TRBD2 matches at 7 bases. The end of the DNA is better explained by TRBJ2-5, so the J call may be wrong. In germline, CDR1 is SEHNR, CDR2 FQNEAQ (reference sequence). There are 15 residues in the CDR3. This CDR3 is CASSSNGLVSETQYF. The CDR3 DNA follows: TGTGCCAGCAGCTCGAATGGACTAGTCTCAGAGACCCAGTACTTC.

The rearrangement joins TRBV7-9 to TRBJ2-2; D is uncertain. This CDR3 is 16 amino acids long. The germline V and J ends were trimmed by 0 bases and 0 bases, with 8 bases remaining between them. Per the germline V gene, CDR1 is SEHNR and CDR2 is FQNEAQ (reference sequence). The CDR3 bases are TGTGCCAGCAGCTTAGCAAGTCTTACGAACACCGGGGAGCTGTTTTTT. This gives the protein CASSLASLTNTGELFF.

V gene TRBV4-3 combines with J gene TRBJ2-2; TRBD2 aligns across 8 bases. The germline V gene has CDR1 LGHNA and CDR2 YSLEER. This CDR3 has 16 amino acids. Germline trimming cut 6 bases from V and 5 bases from J; bases unmatched to any gene: 11. The CDR3 coding sequence is TGCGCCAGCAGGGCACAAGGGACTAGTAGAACCGGGGAGCTGTTTTTT. This translates into CASRAQGTSRTGELFF.

The chain uses TRBV24-1 and TRBJ2-3; weak D call: TRBD2 (5 bases). Germline-derived CDR1 and CDR2 are KGHDR and SFDVKD. CDR3 size: 13 residues. V lost 12 bases to trimming and J lost 2 bases, with 14 bases between them. The CDR3, as DNA: TGTGCCCTGGGAGACGCCTTCACAGATACGCAGTATTTT. This translates into CALGDAFTDTQYF.

The chain links TRBV20-1 to TRBJ2-3; TRBD2 agrees at 8 bases. There are 14 residues in the CDR3. The V gene's germline CDR1 is DFQATT and CDR2 SNEGSKA (reference sequence). V was pared by 2 bases and J by 4 bases, with 5 bases of the junction left unmatched. CDR3 loop: CSARRTSSSDTQYF. DNA of the CDR3: TGCAGTGCTAGACGGACTAGCAGTTCAGATACGCAGTATTTT.

As to this clonotype: This clone may be a read error of a much larger clone one base away. V gene TRBV7-2 combines with J gene TRBJ2-5; D is unresolved. Trimming shortened V by 5 bases and J by 2 bases, and 6 bases separated the two germline ends. The CDR3 covers 12 residues. The germline V gene encodes CDR1 SGHTA and CDR2 FQGNSA. The CDR3 bases are TGTGCCAGCAGCCCATGGCAAGAGACCCAGTACTTC. It specifies CASSPWQETQYF.

The chain recombines TRBV20-1 with TRBJ2-5; 7 nucleotides agree with TRBD1. The CDR3 has 14 amino acids. Losses at the gene ends were 0 bases for V and 2 bases for J; bases not matched to a gene: 3. Per germline, CDR1 DFQATT and CDR2 SNEGSKA (reference sequence). Here the CDR3 reads CSARDPRGQETQYF. The DNA of the CDR3 is TGCAGTGCTAGAGACCCCAGGGGGCAAGAGACCCAGTACTTC.